One and the same sample provided the 30 T cell receptor beta chains below, sequenced in a study of early T cells in non-severe SARS-CoV-2 infection. TCRdb processed the 5' RACE reads anew with MiXCR; each CDR3 protein has one entry. The sample has 25,000 or so distinct CDR3 sequences, around 5.1% seen once; the top ten hold 2% to 2.5%. Sequences were obtained from whole blood. Source of these receptors: an adult who was a healthcare worker with PCR-confirmed SARS-CoV-2 infection or an uninfected control (not recorded which).

This clonotype was seen many times. This chain's CDR3 is CASRQAGGYLYEQYF. CDR3 DNA sequence: TGTGCCAGCAGACAGGCGGGGGGGTATCTTTACGAGCAGTACTTC. This sequence joins TRBV12-3 or TRBV12-4 and TRBJ2-7, with TRBD2 matching 9 bases. The V segment lost 6 bases and the J segment 4 bases; nucleotides outside the gene matches: 10. CDR3 length: 15 residues.

This clonotype was recorded at least ten times. The J gene is TRBJ2-7, the V gene TRBV29-1, with 8 bases that match TRBD1. This CDR3 contains 12 residues. V trimming: 4 bases; J trimming: 4 bases; junction bases outside the gene matches: 3. The V gene's germline CDR1 is SQVTM and CDR2 ANQGSEA. The CDR3 DNA reads as TGCAGCGTTGGGACAGGGAATTACGAGCAGTACTTC. Translation: CSVGTGNYEQYF.

This clonotype was detected ten times or more. The chain couples TRBV3-1 to TRBJ1-3; D might be TRBD1 (5 bases). CDR3 length: 17 residues. The ends were cut back, 4 bases at V and 2 bases at J, with 18 bases in the middle. Germline CDR1 reads LGHDT; CDR2 reads YNNKEL (reference sequence). CDR3 sequence: CASSLAGRGATGNTIYF. The CDR3 region has the DNA TGTGCCAGCAGCCTGGCCGGGCGAGGGGCGACTGGAAACACCATATATTTT.

This clonotype was observed many times. V is TRBV9 and J is TRBJ1-5, with D unclear. The CDR3 has 13 amino acids. Germline lookup yields CDR1 SGDLS and CDR2 YYNGEE. Trimming took off 0 bases at V and 5 bases at J, with 6 bases between the two ends. The CDR3 DNA follows: TGTGCCAGCAGCGTAGACCTTTATCAGCCCCAGCATTTT. This gives the protein CASSVDLYQPQHF.

The rearrangement links TRBV24-1 to TRBJ2-1; TRBD2 agrees at 10 bases. J lost 3 bases, V lost 1 base, and 2 bases had no gene match. Germline V CDR1 and CDR2: KGHDR, SFDVKD. This CDR3 has 16 residues. The CDR3 sequence is CATSDLVAGGYNEQFF. In nucleotides, the CDR3 is TGTGCCACCAGTGATTTAGTAGCGGGGGGCTACAATGAGCAGTTCTTC.

This clonotype showed up just a few times. The chain employs TRBV28 and TRBJ2-7; 10 nucleotides align to TRBD1. CDR3 size: 16 residues. The V and J ends lost 6 bases and 5 bases, in that order; junction bases with no gene match: 13. The germline gives CDR1 MDHEN, CDR2 SYDVKM. Here the CDR3 reads CASSPLGQGGMDEQYF. CDR3 in DNA: TGTGCCAGCAGCCCCCTAGGACAGGGGGGAATGGACGAGCAGTACTTC. Based on the CDR3 plus reference TRBV28 and TRBJ2-7, the full variable domain is DVKVTQSSRYLVKRTGEKVFLECVQDMDHENMFWYRQDPGLGLRLIYFSYDVKMKEKGDIPEGYSVSREKKERFSLILESASTNQTSMYLCASSPLGQGGMDEQYFGPGTRLTVT.

This clonotype was recorded many times. The rearrangement links TRBV7-2 to TRBJ2-7, with 7 bases matching TRBD1. V trimming: 3 bases; J trimming: 2 bases; junction bases outside the gene matches: 13. The CDR3 spans 17 residues. CDR1 is SGHTA and CDR2 is FQGNSA in the germline V gene. The CDR3 DNA is TGTGCCAGCAGCTTGGGGACAGCCCTCCGGACACCCTACGAGCAGTACTTC. Translation: CASSLGTALRTPYEQYF.

The chain carries TRBV4-1 and TRBJ2-3; unclear D gene. CDR3 length equals 14 residues. V lost 3 bases, J lost 0 bases, and 7 bases lay in between. The germline CDR1 and CDR2 sequences are MGHRA and YSYEKL. The CDR3 DNA sequence: TGCGCCAGCAGCCATGACCCTAGCACAGATACGCAGTATTTT. Its translation is CASSHDPSTDTQYF.

This chain links TRBV6-2 or TRBV6-3 with TRBJ2-7; 7 positions agree with TRBD1. V shed 2 bases, J shed 2 bases, and the junction held 3 bases outside the gene matches. CDR1 is MNHEY and CDR2 is SVGEGT in the germline V gene. The CDR3 contains 14 residues. The CDR3 bases are TGTGCCAGCAGTTACGGACAGGCACCCTACGAGCAGTACTTC. Its translation is CASSYGQAPYEQYF.

This clonotype was seen many times. This chain uses TRBV6-5 with TRBJ1-2; maybe TRBD1 (6 bases). The CDR3 totals 12 residues. Trimming shortened V by 5 bases and J by 8 bases, and 12 bases separated the two germline ends. The germline gives CDR1 MNHEY, CDR2 SVGAGI. CDR3 region: CASSTGGGGYTF. For the CDR3, the DNA is TGTGCCAGCAGTACTGGGGGGGGCGGCTACACCTTC.

By sample share, this clonotype is medium-sized (0.01 to 0.1%). V usage is TRBV11-2 and J usage is TRBJ2-3, with D perhaps TRBD2 (5 bases). Germline assignment: CDR1 SGHAT and CDR2 FQNNGV. CDR3 length: 14 amino acids. Trimming took off 2 bases at V and 6 bases at J, with 12 bases between the two ends. CDR3 sequence: CASSLSRGTDTQYF. The DNA of the CDR3 is TGTGCCAGCAGCTTAAGTCGGGGTACCGATACGCAGTATTTT.

Ten or more counts support this clonotype. V and J are TRBV6-6 and TRBJ1-1; D uncertain. Germline V gene lookup returns CDR1 MNHNY and CDR2 SVGAGI (reference sequence). This CDR3 is 14 amino acids long. Between the trimmed V and J ends, which lost 0 bases and 3 bases, there was a span of 8 bases. Written as DNA, the CDR3 is TGTGCCAGCAGTTACTCGAACGGGGACACTGAAGCTTTCTTT. Translation: CASSYSNGDTEAFF.

This clonotype was seen a handful of times. V usage is TRBV18 and J usage is TRBJ2-2, with no clear D. V was cut by 3 bases and J by 0 bases, with 11 bases left in between. Per germline, CDR1 KGHSH and CDR2 LQKENI. This CDR3 is built from 16 residues. CDR3 residues: CASSPPWGTNTGELFF. CDR3 sequence (DNA): TGTGCCAGCTCACCCCCGTGGGGAACGAACACCGGGGAGCTGTTTTTT.

This clonotype counts as medium-sized. This rearrangement joins TRBV18 to TRBJ1-1, with TRBD1 matching 7 bases. V shed 0 bases and J 1 base; nucleotides not matched to a gene: 2. There are 15 residues in the CDR3. The V gene's germline CDR1 is KGHSH and CDR2 LQKENI. CDR3 protein: CASSPPGQRNTEAFF. The CDR3 DNA is TGTGCCAGCTCACCACCGGGACAGCGGAACACTGAAGCTTTCTTT.

In this sample, this clonotype turned up a few times. V gene TRBV11-2 combines with J gene TRBJ2-5, with a tentative D call TRBD1 (5 bases). From germline, CDR1 is SGHAT and CDR2 FQNNGV. Trimming stripped 4 bases from V and 0 bases from J, with 15 bases between. The CDR3 sequence is 16 residues long. The CDR3 nucleotides read TGTGCCAGCAGCTCCCTAGAGACAGTCTACCAAGAGACCCAGTACTTC. Translating gives CASSSLETVYQETQYF.

Many counts were recorded for this clonotype. V and J are TRBV2 and TRBJ2-2; 7 bases fit TRBD2. CDR3 length equals 19 residues. V shed 2 bases and J 3 bases; nucleotides not matched to a gene: 15. Germline values: CDR1 SNHLY, CDR2 FYNNEI. CDR3 residues: CASSERLLLAVLDTGELFF. The DNA of the CDR3 is TGTGCCAGCAGTGAACGGCTTCTCCTAGCGGTCCTAGACACCGGGGAGCTGTTTTTT.

In this sample, this clonotype turned up many times. The chain couples TRBV6-5 to TRBJ2-2; 9 bases map to TRBD1. The CDR3 has 15 amino acids. The V gene's germline CDR1 is MNHEY and CDR2 SVGAGI. J gave up 4 bases and V 5 bases, and 5 bases lay outside the gene matches. Here the CDR3 DNA reads TGTGCCAGCAGTCGCGGGACAGGGAGCACCGGGGAGCTGTTTTTT. It encodes CASSRGTGSTGELFF.

There are many counts of this clonotype. The chain employs TRBV28 and TRBJ2-3, with TRBD1 matching over 7 bases. V shed 8 bases and J 1 base; nucleotides not matched to a gene: 12. This CDR3 is built from 16 residues. Per the germline V gene, CDR1 is MDHEN and CDR2 is SYDVKM. The DNA for the CDR3 is TGTGCCAGCCACCACATGGGAACAGGGGGCACAGATACGCAGTATTTT. It encodes CASHHMGTGGTDTQYF. The full variable domain, completed using reference TRBV28 and TRBJ2-3, is DVKVTQSSRYLVKRTGEKVFLECVQDMDHENMFWYRQDPGLGLRLIYFSYDVKMKEKGDIPEGYSVSREKKERFSLILESASTNQTSMYLCASHHMGTGGTDTQYFGPGTRLTVL.

This clonotype was seen at least ten times. This chain uses TRBV28 with TRBJ1-6, with D unclear. The V gene lost 2 bases and the J gene lost 4 bases, with 12 bases spanning the gap. This CDR3 is 16 amino acids long. Germline assignment: CDR1 MDHEN and CDR2 SYDVKM. CDR3 sequence reads: CASSLVMGAYNSPLHF. For the CDR3, the DNA is TGTGCCAGCAGTTTAGTGATGGGAGCTTATAATTCACCCCTCCACTTT.

This chain joins TRBV10-2 and TRBJ2-3; 15 bases are shared with TRBD2. J lost 5 bases, V lost 6 bases, and 6 bases had no gene match. CDR1 is WSHSY, CDR2 SAAADI, per germline. The CDR3 length is 16 residues. The CDR3 sequence: CASREGTSGGRDTQYF. CDR3 sequence (DNA): TGCGCCAGCAGGGAAGGGACTAGCGGGGGGAGAGATACGCAGTATTTT.

This clonotype was detected ten times or more. This rearrangement joins TRBV29-1 to TRBJ2-4; 7 bases agree with TRBD1. Germline V lookup: CDR1 SQVTM, CDR2 ANQGSEA. V dropped 4 bases and J dropped 8; count of bases not matched to a gene: 11. This CDR3 is 14 amino acids long. The CDR3 DNA follows: TGCAGCGTTGTCGTTGTTCAGGGGGTGGACATTCAGTACTTC. Its translation: CSVVVVQGVDIQYF.

This clonotype was seen ten or more times. The chain combines TRBV6-6 with TRBJ1-1; TRBD1 matches 12 bases. Germline trimming cut 0 bases from V and 5 bases from J; bases unmatched to any gene: 10. The CDR3 runs to 18 residues. Germline CDR1 MNHNY, CDR2 SVGAGI (reference sequence). The CDR3 loop reads CASSYSPGQGARDTEAFF. In nucleotides, the CDR3 is TGTGCCAGCAGTTACTCGCCGGGACAGGGGGCGCGGGATACTGAAGCTTTCTTT.

In this sample, this clonotype turned up many times. This chain joins TRBV20-1 and TRBJ2-7, with D unclear. Germline values: CDR1 DFQATT, CDR2 SNEGSKA (reference sequence). The CDR3 is made up of 15 amino acids. The V gene lost 0 bases and the J gene lost 2 bases, with 14 bases spanning the gap. The CDR3, as DNA: TGCAGTGCTAGAGATTTAAGAACAGAAGCCTACGAGCAGTACTTC. This translates into CSARDLRTEAYEQYF.

This clonotype has a handful of counts. The chain employs TRBV7-8 and TRBJ2-7; maybe TRBD1 (6 bases). CDR1 is SGHVS, CDR2 FQNEAQ, per germline. The CDR3 runs 13 residues. Between the trimmed V and J ends, which lost 3 bases and 3 bases, there was a span of 9 bases. CDR3 DNA sequence: TGTGCCAGCAGCTTGACAGGAATCTACGAGCAGTACTTC. It is translated as CASSLTGIYEQYF.

The rearrangement uses TRBV18 and TRBJ1-2, with a tentative D call TRBD1 (6 bases). V lost 4 bases and J 5 bases, leaving 11 bases between the germline ends. Germline CDR1 is KGHSH and CDR2 is LQKENI. The CDR3 runs 13 residues. This CDR3 reads CASSLGQSYGYTF. CDR3 coding DNA: TGTGCCAGCTCACTAGGACAGTCTTATGGCTACACCTTC.

The chain couples TRBV28 to TRBJ2-1; 7 nucleotides line up with TRBD1. The CDR3 contains 16 residues. Per germline, CDR1 MDHEN and CDR2 SYDVKM. With 6 bases clipped from V and 4 bases from J, the junction kept 12 bases outside the gene matches. The chain's CDR3 is CASSRDFRQGYNEQFF. The CDR3 DNA follows: TGTGCCAGCAGCAGAGATTTCCGACAGGGATACAATGAGCAGTTCTTC.

This clonotype was observed a handful of times. The rearrangement joins TRBV7-2 to TRBJ2-3, with 12 bases fitting TRBD2. Unmatched junction bases numbered 8, after V lost 8 bases and J lost 2 bases. Germline values: CDR1 SGHTA, CDR2 FQGNSA. The CDR3 is 16 residues long. CDR3 protein: CASGRGTSGSTDTQYF. The CDR3 DNA reads as TGTGCCAGCGGAAGAGGGACTAGCGGGTCCACAGATACGCAGTATTTT.

This clonotype was seen ten or more times. This rearrangement joins TRBV2 to TRBJ1-1, with D unresolved. The CDR3 loop spans 13 amino acids. Trimming left V 6 bases short and J 0 bases short, with 8 bases between. Germline CDR1 is SNHLY and CDR2 is FYNNEI. CDR3 protein: CASRASMNTEAFF. DNA of the CDR3: TGTGCCAGCAGGGCTTCTATGAACACTGAAGCTTTCTTT.

This clonotype showed up many times. The rearrangement joins TRBV4-3 to TRBJ2-1; perhaps TRBD1 as D (5 bases). Between the trimmed V and J ends, which lost 0 bases and 7 bases, there was a span of 10 bases. This CDR3 contains 14 residues. Germline assignment: CDR1 LGHNA and CDR2 YSLEER. The CDR3 region is CASSQEGVWNEQFF. CDR3 DNA: TGCGCCAGCAGCCAAGAAGGGGTTTGGAATGAGCAGTTCTTC.

As for this clonotype: The junction shows a germline mismatch at one end, possibly a read error. The CDR3: CASSLAGIDTHYF. CDR3 bases: TGTGCCAGCAGCTTGGCCGGTATCGACACGCACTATTTT. This chain links TRBV5-5 with TRBJ2-3; D gene unclear. From germline, CDR1 is SGHKS and CDR2 YYEKEE (reference sequence). This CDR3 has 13 amino acids.